Shown below are 29 T cell receptor beta chains from a single sample sequenced in a study of read filtering for tumor transcriptome and immune sequencing. From roughly 0.4 ug of RNA, a library with molecular barcoded alpha/delta and beta/gamma adaptors was made. TCRdb reanalysed the reads using MiXCR and keeps one entry per CDR3 protein. The table includes more than 20,000 distinct CDR3 sequences, 20% to 25% detected once. The source material was a population of CD138-negative cells sorted from bone marrow. The origin of the receptors is a donor aged 40 or over with multiple myeloma.

As regards this clonotype: A far bigger clonotype differs at one base, so this is likely a read error. The J gene is TRBJ2-7, the V gene TRBV7-3; D is unclear. V was cut by 2 bases and J by 2 bases, with 10 bases left in between. CDR3 length: 14 residues. Per germline, CDR1 SGHTA and CDR2 FQGTGA. The DNA for the CDR3 is TGTGCCAGCAGCTTAGGGTCTGTGCCCTACGAGCAGTACTTC. It codes for CASSLGSVPYEQYF.

The sample holds many counts of this clonotype. The V and J genes are TRBV28 and TRBJ2-3; 10 bases are shared with TRBD1. The CDR3 totals 15 residues. Germline V gene sequence: CDR1 MDHEN, CDR2 SYDVKM. V shed 4 bases and J 1 base; nucleotides not matched to a gene: 2. CDR3 nucleotide sequence: TGTGCCAGCAGTTCCGGGACAGGGGGCACAGATACGCAGTATTTT. It yields the protein CASSSGTGGTDTQYF.

As concerns this clonotype: This may arise from a read error, as a much more abundant clone is one base away. This chain connects TRBV29-1 to TRBJ2-7, with D perhaps TRBD1 or TRBD2 (5 bases each). The CDR3 has 12 residues. CDR1 and CDR2 from the germline V gene are SQVTM and ANQGSEA. CDR3 DNA: TGCAGCGTAACGGGACCTGGGCACGAGAAGTACTTC. This encodes CSVTGPGHEKYF.

Note on this clonotype: The CDR3 does not end in the conserved phenylalanine or tryptophan, so this is likely a read error. The chain combines TRBV12-3 or TRBV12-4 with TRBJ2-1, with TRBD1 matching over 8 bases. There are 14 residues in the CDR3. The CDR3 DNA is TGTGCCGGCAGTCCTTGGACAGGGCCAGGGGAGCAGTTCCTC. Translating it yields CAGSPWTGPGEQFL.

This clonotype has ten or more counts. The chain links TRBV30 to TRBJ2-3; a weak D match, TRBD1 (5 bases). V lost 0 bases and J lost 3, with 13 bases in between. The CDR3 extends over 15 amino acids. CDR1 GTSNPN and CDR2 SVGIG come from the germline V gene (reference sequence). CDR3 bases: TGTGCCTGGAGTGTAGCCTCTCCAGGGACAGATACGCAGTATTTT. It translates to CAWSVASPGTDTQYF.

This clonotype was counted a few times. V and J are TRBV20-1 and TRBJ1-2, with D possibly being TRBD1 (6 bases). The CDR3 covers 14 residues. Germline CDR1 DFQATT, CDR2 SNEGSKA (reference sequence). Trimming took off 5 bases at V and 2 bases at J, with 15 bases between the two ends. CDR3 loop: CSALGGQSNYGYTF. The DNA for the CDR3 is TGCAGTGCTCTTGGCGGACAGTCCAACTATGGCTACACCTTC.

This clonotype was observed many times. This chain uses TRBV5-1 with TRBJ1-2; 7 nucleotides agree with TRBD1. The junction had 7 bases not matched to a gene; V was cut back by 4 bases and J by 4 bases. From germline, CDR1 is SGHRS and CDR2 YFSETQ. The CDR3 is 14 amino acids. CDR3 in amino acids: CASSPTGDSYGYTF. The CDR3 DNA sequence: TGCGCCAGCAGCCCCACAGGGGATTCCTATGGCTACACCTTC. Full variable domain (outside the CDR3, taken from reference TRBV5-1 and TRBJ1-2): KAGVTQTPRYLIKTRGQQVTLSCSPISGHRSVSWYQQTPGQGLQFLFEYFSETQRNKGNFPGRFSGRQFSNSRSEMNVSTLELGDSALYLCASSPTGDSYGYTFGSGTRLTVV.

In its sample, this clonotype was seen many times. This rearrangement joins TRBV6-2 or TRBV6-3 to TRBJ2-5; D may be TRBD2 (6 bases). The CDR3 spans 12 residues. CDR1 and CDR2 (germline): MNHEY, SVGEGT. V lost 7 bases and J 4 bases, leaving 10 bases between the germline ends. The CDR3, as DNA: TGTGCCAGCAAGGAGGGAGCAGAGACCCAGTACTTC. Translating it yields CASKEGAETQYF.

This clonotype was seen ten or more times. The J gene is TRBJ2-7, the V gene TRBV5-6; 7 bases align to TRBD1. The V gene's germline CDR1 is SGHDT and CDR2 YYEEEE. This CDR3 is 15 amino acids long. The ends lost 3 bases at V and 4 bases at J; junction bases unmatched: 10. CDR3 amino acids: CASSSIRDSIYEQYF. CDR3 coding DNA: TGTGCCAGCAGCTCGATCCGGGACAGCATTTACGAGCAGTACTTC.

This clonotype was picked up many times. This chain links TRBV29-1 with TRBJ2-3, with 7 bases fitting TRBD2. In germline, CDR1 is SQVTM, CDR2 ANQGSEA. The CDR3 is made up of 15 amino acids. V trimming: 1 base; J trimming: 0 bases; junction bases outside the gene matches: 4. Here the CDR3 reads CSVEGGRRSTDTQYF. CDR3 sequence (DNA): TGCAGCGTTGAAGGCGGGAGACGTAGCACAGATACGCAGTATTTT.

This clonotype was recorded at least ten times. The chain joins TRBV29-1 to TRBJ2-2; D ambiguous. Germline assignment: CDR1 SQVTM and CDR2 ANQGSEA. This CDR3 spans 14 amino acids. With 4 bases removed from V and 2 bases from J, the gap between germline ends came to 11 bases. CDR3 loop: CSVVGYLNTGELFF. The CDR3 nucleotides read TGCAGCGTTGTTGGGTACCTCAACACCGGGGAGCTGTTTTTT.

This clonotype has ten or more counts. The chain has TRBV24-1 and TRBJ2-1; the D gene is possibly TRBD1 (6 bases). V lost 4 bases and J lost 0, with 9 bases in between. This CDR3 comprises 15 residues. Germline CDR1 reads KGHDR; CDR2 reads SFDVKD. CDR3 nucleotides: TGTGCCACCAGTGACATGGACAGCTCCTACAATGAGCAGTTCTTC. Translating gives CATSDMDSSYNEQFF.

This clonotype was seen a handful of times. V and J are TRBV7-6 and TRBJ1-1; no clear D. The V gene lost 1 base and the J gene lost 2 bases, with 11 bases spanning the gap. This CDR3 contains 15 residues. Germline loops: CDR1 SGHVS, CDR2 FNYEAQ. The CDR3 protein is CASSLVVSQNTEAFF. The CDR3 DNA reads TGTGCCAGCAGCTTAGTCGTCAGCCAAAACACTGAAGCTTTCTTT.

About this clonotype: Since a much larger clone is just one base distant, this may be a read error. This sequence joins TRBV6-6 and TRBJ2-7; D remains ambiguous. The germline gives CDR1 MNHNY, CDR2 SVGAGI (reference sequence). The CDR3 spans 12 residues. The V end lost 6 bases, the J end lost 9 bases, and 15 bases lay between the germline ends. The CDR3 DNA reads as TGTGCCAGCAGGTCCTCGGTCGACGTGCAGTACTTC. Translated, it gives CASRSSVDVQYF.

A word on this clonotype: A much bigger clone sits one base away, suggesting this may be a read error. The V and J genes are TRBV20-1 and TRBJ2-1; possibly TRBD2 for D (6 bases). V lost 6 bases to trimming and J lost 4 bases, with 16 bases between them. This CDR3 contains 14 residues. CDR1 is DFQATT and CDR2 is SNEGSKA in the germline V gene (reference sequence). In DNA, the CDR3 is TGCAGTGCCTCCCCAGCGGGTGGGTACAATGAGCAGTTCTTC. It translates to CSASPAGGYNEQFF.

This clonotype has a count of ten or more. The chain is built from TRBV29-1 and TRBJ2-3, with D unresolved. CDR3 size: 12 residues. Trimming removed 3 bases from V and 2 bases from J, with 6 bases in between. Germline CDR1 reads SQVTM; CDR2 reads ANQGSEA. The CDR3 sequence is CSVERTTDTQYF. CDR3 nucleotide sequence: TGCAGCGTTGAGCGGACCACAGATACGCAGTATTTT.

The chain employs TRBV29-1 and TRBJ2-7; D gene unclear. Germline CDR1 reads SQVTM; CDR2 reads ANQGSEA. V was cut by 4 bases and J by 2 bases, with 12 bases left in between. The CDR3 spans 13 residues. The CDR3 loop reads CSVVADLTYEQYF. DNA for the CDR3: TGCAGCGTTGTGGCCGATCTGACCTACGAGCAGTACTTC.

A remark on this clonotype: A much larger clone sits a single nucleotide away, making a read error possible. The chain uses TRBV5-1 and TRBJ2-2, with D unclear. This CDR3 comprises 11 residues. Germline values: CDR1 SGHRS, CDR2 YFSETQ. CDR3 sequence (DNA): TGCTCCAGCAGCTTGGTCGGGGAGCTGTTTTTT. It yields the protein CSSSLVGELFF.

This clonotype has ten or more counts. The chain carries TRBV7-3 and TRBJ2-1, with 7 bases lining up with TRBD2. The germline gives CDR1 SGHTA, CDR2 FQGTGA. This CDR3 is built from 15 residues. Unmatched junction bases numbered 6, after V lost 2 bases and J lost 5 bases. The DNA of the CDR3 is TGTGCCAGCAGCTTATCTGGCGGGAGTCACAATGAGCAGTTCTTC. This translates into CASSLSGGSHNEQFF.

This clonotype occurred many times. This chain connects TRBV7-2 to TRBJ2-1, with a tentative D call TRBD2 (6 bases). The length of the CDR3 is 14 residues. V lost 2 bases to trimming and J lost 3 bases, with 8 bases between them. Germline loops: CDR1 SGHTA, CDR2 FQGNSA. CDR3 amino acids: CASSLRTIYNEQFF. The CDR3 nucleotides read TGTGCCAGCAGCTTAAGGACTATCTACAATGAGCAGTTCTTC. The full variable domain, with the rest looked up from reference TRBV7-2 and TRBJ2-1, is GAGVSQSPSNKVTEKGKDVELRCDPISGHTALYWYRQSLGQGLEFLIYFQGNSAPDKSGLPSDRFSAERTGGSVSTLTIQRTQQEDSAVYLCASSLRTIYNEQFFGPGTRLTVL.

The rearrangement uses TRBV7-9 and TRBJ1-6; 8 nucleotides align to TRBD1. After removal of 7 bases from V and 8 bases from J, the junction contained 16 bases not matched to a gene. The CDR3 covers 17 residues. CDR1 is SEHNR, CDR2 FQNEAQ, per germline (reference sequence). The CDR3 region is CASIRLRDRTNDSPLHF. DNA of the CDR3: TGTGCCAGCATCCGACTCCGGGACAGGACTAATGATTCACCCCTCCACTTT.

There are many counts of this clonotype. This chain links TRBV5-1 with TRBJ2-2; D possibly corresponds to TRBD2 (6 bases). Germline values: CDR1 SGHRS, CDR2 YFSETQ. The V end was cut by 1 base, the J end by 5 bases, with 15 bases between. The length of the CDR3 is 16 residues. The CDR3 loop is CASSLQVSGSTGELFF. Here the CDR3 DNA reads TGCGCCAGCAGCTTGCAAGTTAGCGGCAGTACCGGGGAGCTGTTTTTT.

This clonotype is labeled medium-sized. The chain carries TRBV6-5 and TRBJ2-1, with 15 bases matching TRBD2. V was clipped by 5 bases and J by 2 bases; unmatched bases: 10. CDR1 is MNHEY, CDR2 SVGAGI, per germline. The CDR3 runs 19 residues. CDR3 protein: CASSPGLAGGKEAYNEQFF. The CDR3 DNA reads as TGTGCCAGCAGTCCCGGACTAGCGGGAGGGAAAGAGGCCTACAATGAGCAGTTCTTC.

With respect to this clonotype: One end of the junction does not line up with germline, which may come from a read error. The chain uses TRBV6-5 and TRBJ2-5; no clear D gene. The CDR3 spans 15 residues. Per germline, CDR1 MNHEY and CDR2 SVGAGI. DNA of the CDR3: TGTGCTAGCAGTGAGACTTCATGGTGGCGGGAGACCCAGTACTTC. Its protein product is CASSETSWWRETQYF.

Worth noting for this clonotype: As the CDR3 is not closed by the conserved phenylalanine or tryptophan, this likely results from a read error. The V gene is TRBV29-1, the J gene TRBJ1-5; the D is unclear. This CDR3 is 13 amino acids long. In germline, CDR1 is SQVTM, CDR2 ANQGSEA. The ends were cut back, 2 bases at V and 0 bases at J, with 5 bases in the middle. The CDR3 region is CSVELGSNQPQHL. In DNA, the CDR3 is TGCAGCGTTGAACTGGGTAGCAATCAGCCCCAGCATCTT.

This clonotype was counted ten times or more. The J gene is TRBJ2-1, the V gene TRBV20-1, with TRBD2 identical over 10 bases. Germline CDR1 and CDR2: DFQATT and SNEGSKA (reference sequence). Trimming removed 5 bases from V and 1 base from J; junction bases left unmatched: 2. The CDR3 spans 14 residues. The CDR3 coding sequence is TGCAGTGCTTCTAGCGGGAGATCCTACAATGAGCAGTTCTTC. Residues: CSASSGRSYNEQFF.

This clonotype was counted ten times or more. This chain joins TRBV20-1 and TRBJ2-4, with 12 nucleotides matching TRBD2. Trimming took 3 bases from V and 1 from J; bases not matched to a gene: 4. The length of the CDR3 is 16 residues. The V gene's germline CDR1 is DFQATT and CDR2 SNEGSKA (reference sequence). The CDR3 reads CSARLAGGDAKNIQYF. The CDR3, as DNA: TGCAGTGCTAGGCTAGCGGGAGGGGACGCCAAAAACATTCAGTACTTC.

The chain combines TRBV24-1 with TRBJ2-5; D may be TRBD2 (5 bases). The V gene lost 1 base and the J gene lost 1 base, with 18 bases spanning the gap. This CDR3 region has 18 residues. Germline V gene data show CDR1 as KGHDR and CDR2 as SFDVKD. The DNA of the CDR3 is TGTGCCACCAGTGATTTAAACCCGAAGGAGGCGGGCCAAGAGACCCAGTACTTC. Amino acids: CATSDLNPKEAGQETQYF.

In its sample, this clonotype was seen many times. The rearrangement uses TRBV19 and TRBJ2-2; D not resolved. The CDR3 is made up of 12 amino acids. Trimming left V 5 bases short and J 6 bases short, with 7 bases between. CDR1 is LNHDA, CDR2 SQIVND, per germline (reference sequence). For the CDR3, the DNA is TGTGCCAGTAGTTCCTTACCCGGGGAGCTGTTTTTT. Its protein is CASSSLPGELFF. Together with reference TRBV19 and TRBJ2-2, the CDR3 gives the full variable domain: DGGITQSPKYLFRKEGQNVTLSCEQNLNHDAMYWYRQDPGQGLRLIYYSQIVNDFQKGDIAEGYSVSREKKESFPLTVTSAQKNPTAFYLCASSSLPGELFFGEGSRLTVL.